Listed below are T cell receptor beta chains from one sample, sequenced in a study of blood T cell repertoires in COVID-19. Assay used: immunoSEQ multiplex PCR; TCRdb lists only in-frame clones, some missing. There are approximately 26,000 clones in the sample; roughly 79% occur only once, and around 15% lies in the top ten. Sequencing was performed on peripheral blood. These receptors were collected from a man older than 75 with active or convalescent COVID-19. CDR3s include the opening cysteine and the closing phenylalanine or tryptophan. A D gene is named only where the DNA matches it firmly. Clone size appears in some rows only: once, few, many, or a class for an expanded clone.

J gene | D gene | CDR3 length | clone size | V gene | CDR3 protein | CDR3 DNA
TRBJ1-1 | TRBD1 | 15 | - | TRBV5-1 | CASSLRDRGNTEAFF | TGCGCCAGCAGCTTGAGGGACAGGGGGAACACTGAAGCTTTCTTT
TRBJ2-3 | - | 16 | - | TRBV21-1 | CASSKGRAGEVDTQYF | TGTGCCAGCAGCAAAGGGCGAGCGGGAGAGGTAGATACGCAGTATTTT
TRBJ1-1 | - | 11 | few | TRBV19 | CASSRETEAFF | TGTGCCAGTAGCAGGGAAACTGAAGCTTTCTTT
TRBJ2-2 | - | 16 | few | TRBV4-3 | CASSRSRSPRTGELFF | TGCGCCAGCAGCCGTAGCAGATCGCCAAGGACCGGGGAGCTGTTTTTT
TRBJ2-6 | TRBD1 | 17 | - | TRBV3-1/TRBV3-2 | CASSQKGASSGANVLTF | TGTGCCAGCAGCCAGAAGGGGGCAAGCTCTGGGGCCAACGTCCTGACTTTC
TRBJ2-5 | TRBD2 | 15 | - | TRBV4-2 | CASSQERGGWETQYF | TGTGCCAGCAGCCAAGAGCGGGGGGGCTGGGAGACCCAGTACTTC
TRBJ2-7 | - | 12 | once | TRBV4-2 | CASSRTTYEQYF | TGTGCCAGCAGCCGGACAACCTACGAGCAGTACTTC
TRBJ2-1 | - | 11 | few | TRBV11-3 | CASSTADEQFF | TGTGCCAGCAGCACGGCGGATGAGCAGTTCTTC
TRBJ2-2 | - | 16 | - | TRBV7-2 | CASSHLATQGFGELFF | TGTGCCAGCAGCCACCTAGCGACCCAGGGTTTCGGGGAGCTGTTTTTT
TRBJ2-2 | - | 14 | - | TRBV9 | CASSVGGNTGELFF | TGTGCCAGCAGCGTAGGCGGGAACACCGGGGAGCTGTTTTTT
TRBJ2-2 | TRBD2 | 15 | - | TRBV4-3 | CASSRGLASAGELFF | TGCGCCAGCAGCCGCGGACTAGCATCAGCCGGGGAGCTGTTTTTT
TRBJ2-5 | TRBD2 | 16 | - | TRBV19 | CASSSTSGGDQETQYF | TGTGCCAGTAGCTCCACTAGCGGGGGGGATCAAGAGACCCAGTACTTC
TRBJ2-7 | - | 16 | few | TRBV18 | CASSGATRAPPPEQYF | TGTGCCAGCTCGGGGGCGACAAGGGCTCCCCCCCCCGAGCAGTACTTC
TRBJ2-5 | - | 14 | - | TRBV7-2 | CASTLPGLQETQYF | TGTGCCAGCACCCTTCCAGGGCTCCAAGAGACCCAGTACTTC
TRBJ2-7 | TRBD2 | 17 | - | TRBV2 | CASSGGSGTSGSYEQYF | TGTGCCAGCAGTGGTGGATCCGGGACTAGCGGTTCCTACGAGCAGTACTTC
TRBJ2-2 | TRBD2 | 18 | - | TRBV5-5 | CASSFPSSGSSNTGELFF | TGTGCCAGCAGCTTCCCGTCCAGCGGGAGTTCGAACACCGGGGAGCTGTTTTTT
TRBJ2-1 | TRBD2 | 14 | few | TRBV11-1 | CASSIAGGRNEQFF | TGTGCCAGCAGCATTGCGGGGGGGCGAAATGAGCAGTTCTTC
TRBJ2-1 | - | 13 | few | TRBV4-1 | CASSPSSYNEQFF | TGCGCCAGCAGTCCTAGCTCCTACAATGAGCAGTTCTTC
TRBJ2-7 | TRBD1 | 17 | few | TRBV3-1/TRBV3-2 | CASSQAGQGAVSYEQYF | TGTGCCAGCAGCCAGGCGGGGCAGGGGGCGGTCTCCTACGAGCAGTACTTC
TRBJ1-5 | - | 14 | - | TRBV5-1 | CASSLDNSNQPQHF | TGCGCCAGCAGCTTGGACAATAGCAATCAGCCCCAGCATTTT
TRBJ2-7 | - | 12 | - | TRBV27 | CASSSQGRGQYF | TGTGCCAGCAGTTCCCAGGGGAGGGGACAGTACTTC
TRBJ2-5 | TRBD2 | 15 | - | TRBV19 | CASKLTSATQETQYF | TGTGCCAGTAAACTGACTAGCGCTACACAAGAGACCCAGTACTTC
TRBJ2-6 | TRBD1 | 19 | - | TRBV3-1/TRBV3-2 | CASRKRPGQGNSGANVLTF | TGTGCCAGCAGGAAGAGGCCGGGACAGGGAAATTCTGGGGCCAACGTCCTGACTTTC